This TCR beta chain was found in a study of blood T cell repertoires in COVID-19. Repertoires were generated with immunoSEQ multiplex PCR, while TCRdb's copy carries only in-frame clones and drops some. The data contain fewer than 250,000 clones, 83% of them seen just once; the ten biggest clones take up approximately 4%. Within 2 weeks before study entry, exposed participants met a COVID-19 case. There are 18 residues in the CDR3. V was clipped by 3 bases and J by 7 bases; unmatched bases: 18. CDR1 and CDR2 from the germline V gene are SGHRS and YFSETQ. Sequences were obtained from PBMCs or T cells enriched from blood (not recorded which). This receptor was taken from a woman aged 40 to 55 who had been exposed to COVID-19. The V and J genes are TRBV5-1 and TRBJ2-7; 11 positions agree with TRBD1. As DNA, the CDR3 is TGCGCCAGCAGCTCCTACCCGGGACAGGGGGACCTCTCGAGTGAGCAGTACTTC. This sequence encodes CASSSYPGQGDLSSEQYF.